This TCR beta chain stems from a study of CD8+CD57+ T cells in acquired aplastic anemia (dated by TCRdb to between 2018 and 2020). Notes on the research overall: Extracted DNA from sorted CD4+ and CD8+ cells averaged around 3.4 ug, ranging from 0.2 to 27.4 ug. CD8+CD57+ expansion was defined as a frequency above the mean frequency observed in healthy subjects.

This clonotype was counted only a few times. The specificity of this receptor is unknown. No much larger clone is present one base from it, and per-base qualities are unavailable. The patients picked for sequencing were ones in whom flow cytometry had shown an expansion of CD8+CD57+ cells. Every patient had severe acquired aplastic anemia, diagnosed using the International Study of Aplastic Anemia and Agranulocytosis and Camitta criteria. At the time blood was sampled, none of the patients had received any therapy. In the study, sorted CD4+ and CD8+ blood T cells from patients with severe aplastic anemia and from healthy subjects underwent deep sequencing of TCR repertoires. Patients were enrolled in the USA under clinicaltrials.gov protocols 00001620, 01623167, 00001397, 00071045, 00081523 and 00961064. Ficoll-Paque density gradient centrifugation was used to isolate peripheral blood mononuclear cells. Before DNA was extracted, CD4+ and CD8+ T cells were sorted using either FACS or magnetic beads.

General findings and caveats noted by the study authors: Between patients and healthy controls, no significant difference in CD8+ Simpson's diversity was found (P=0.060). Over 25 CD8+ CDR3 sequences were found in both patients and controls but appeared to be highly expressed in patients and within the immunodominant clones of the patients.

TCR beta VDJ combination and CDR3 sequence profiling used genomic DNA as the template. TCR repertoire sequencing was run on an Illumina HiSeq 2000. The authors' analysis ran thus. TRBV/TRBJ rearrangement plots, CDR3 size and DJ length profiles, and Simpson's diversity index were used to assess repertoires. The immunodominant clone was defined as the most abundant DNA sequence in deep sequencing data. CDR3 amino acid sequences were checked for sharing across subjects and were also compared against the VDJdb database and published repertoires. The public reads were reanalyzed by TCRdb: fastp trimming at Q25, MiXCR alignment, in-frame beta chains only. One record per CDR3 amino acid sequence lists the most common genes and DNA. The V and J calls here are based on TCRdb, not the publication. The sample data list 150,000 or so distinct CDR3 sequences, and roughly 48% of these were observed just once. Approximately 3% of the sample is held by the ten biggest clonotypes.

The CDR3 contains 13 residues, cysteine and phenylalanine counted. Just the 39-base CDR3 DNA is kept, in frame starting at base 1. Per the germline V gene, SGDLS is the CDR1 and YYNGEE is the CDR2. V loses 2 bases, J loses 4 bases, and the germline ends lie 9 bases apart. Source material: sorted CD4+, CD8+, or CD8+CD57+ T cells (not recorded which) from PBMCs. The sequence is built from TRBV9 and TRBJ1-1, with the D gene not confidently named. This clonotype was obtained from a human donor with aplastic anemia. The DNA is TGTGCCAGCAGCGTCGTAGAAGGCACTGAAGCTTTCTTT. Translated, this is CASSVVEGTEAFF.